This TCR beta chain was retrieved from a study of cytomegalovirus exposure and HLA in healthy donors. Study-wide background: Tens of millions of unique TCRs from HLA-typed donors were held in an early release of data. Points from the study as a whole: Cytomegalovirus association was assigned to about 180 TCR beta chains. By a later analysis, the bulk of CMV-associated TCR beta chains appeared HLA-restricted. An analysis was carried out at a later point. It showed that HLA-associated TCR beta chains were more clonally expanded than equally common non-associated chains.

About this clone itself: No antigen is known for it.

CDR3 length: 15 amino acids. The germline gives CDR1 MNHEY, CDR2 SMNVEV (reference sequence). V shed 2 bases and J 2 bases; nucleotides not matched to a gene: 6. PCR involved 60 Vbeta and 13 Jbeta primers. Sequenced by immunoSEQ multiplex PCR; TCRdb stores in-frame clones only, minus some. The table includes roughly 170,000 clones, about 86% detected once. The chain employs TRBV27 and TRBJ2-7, with 7 bases fitting TRBD1. The TCR was taken from a woman aged 25 to 39 in good health and CMV-seronegative. Specimen: PBMCs. In nucleotides, the CDR3 is TGTGCCAGCAGTTTAACCGGGGACAGCCCCTACGAGCAGTACTTC. Protein sequence: CASSLTGDSPYEQYF.